A single sample is the source of the 13 T cell receptor beta chains below, sequenced in a study of blood T cell repertoires in COVID-19. The repertoire was sequenced with immunoSEQ multiplex PCR; TCRdb's copy has only in-frame clones and lacks some. The table lists about 110,000 clones, about 80% of them singletons, with roughly 17% in the top ten. Sequenced sample: peripheral blood. These TCRs come from a woman of 80 years or more with active or convalescent COVID-19.

This chain joins TRBV12-3 or TRBV12-4 and TRBJ2-5, with D possibly being TRBD1 (6 bases). The CDR3 sequence is 12 residues long. With 8 bases removed from V and 4 bases from J, the gap between germline ends came to 11 bases. The CDR3 loop reads CASGMTGETQYF. The DNA of the CDR3 is TGTGCCAGCGGGATGACAGGAGAGACCCAGTACTTC.

The V call is TRBV11-2, the J call TRBJ2-1; possibly TRBD1 for D (6 bases). The CDR3 is made up of 16 amino acids. From germline, CDR1 is SGHAT and CDR2 FQNNGV. V was shortened by 3 bases and J by 7 bases, with 19 bases between the two germline ends. In DNA, the CDR3 is TGTGCCAGCAGCTTTGGGGGCGGATCGAAGATTAATGAGCAGTTCTTC. It yields the protein CASSFGGGSKINEQFF.

The chain has TRBV5-1 and TRBJ1-1; 8 nucleotides line up with TRBD1. Germline trimming cut 2 bases from V and 3 bases from J; bases unmatched to any gene: 6. CDR3 length: 15 residues. Germline V gives CDR1 SGHRS, CDR2 YFSETQ. The CDR3 coding sequence is TGCGCCAGCAGCTTTGCAGGGGGCGCGGACACTGAAGCTTTCTTT. It encodes CASSFAGGADTEAFF.

V gene TRBV5-1 combines with J gene TRBJ2-1, with TRBD1 as a possible D gene (5 bases). From germline, CDR1 is SGHRS and CDR2 YFSETQ. V was shortened by 0 bases and J by 8 bases, with 12 bases between the two germline ends. CDR3 length: 14 amino acids. CDR3: CASSLEAGYDEQFF. The DNA of the CDR3 is TGCGCCAGCAGCTTGGAGGCAGGGTACGATGAGCAGTTCTTC.

This clone came up once. The chain links TRBV28 to TRBJ2-7; tentative D call: TRBD2 (5 bases). CDR1 MDHEN and CDR2 SYDVKM come from the germline V gene. The V and J ends lost 3 bases and 5 bases respectively, with 14 bases between them. The length of the CDR3 is 14 residues. CDR3 sequence: CASSLKLVLDEQYF. The CDR3 DNA reads TGTGCCAGCAGTTTGAAACTAGTTTTAGACGAGCAGTACTTC.

This chain connects TRBV30 to TRBJ2-2, with 7 bases fitting TRBD2. The V and J ends lost 1 base and 5 bases, in that order; junction bases with no gene match: 7. CDR1 GTSNPN and CDR2 SVGIG come from the germline V gene (reference sequence). The CDR3 has 15 residues. CDR3 bases: TGTGCCTGGAGTGGGGGGACTATGCTGACCGGGGAGCTGTTTTTT. Its protein is CAWSGGTMLTGELFF.

The gene calls are TRBV6-4 and TRBJ2-1; 9 nucleotides align to TRBD1. V shed 7 bases and J 1 base; nucleotides not matched to a gene: 17. CDR1 is MRHNA, CDR2 SNTAGT, per germline. CDR3 length: 19 amino acids. Written as DNA, the CDR3 is TGTGCCAGCAACCTCCGGGACAGGGCCTGGGGGGGATCCTACAATGAGCAGTTCTTC. It codes for CASNLRDRAWGGSYNEQFF.

The genes are TRBV2 and TRBJ2-7, with 7 nucleotides matching TRBD1. The V segment lost 6 bases and the J segment 3 bases; nucleotides outside the gene matches: 8. CDR1 and CDR2 from the germline V gene are SNHLY and FYNNEI. This CDR3 contains 14 residues. The CDR3 reads CASSRQGSDYEQYF. The CDR3 bases are TGTGCCAGCAGCCGACAGGGCAGTGACTACGAGCAGTACTTC.

V gene TRBV5-1 combines with J gene TRBJ1-6, with D unresolved. The CDR3 contains 13 residues. V dropped 1 base and J dropped 10 bases, with 9 bases sitting between them. The germline gives CDR1 SGHRS, CDR2 YFSETQ. In DNA form, the CDR3 reads TGCGCCAGCAGCTTGAGAGGGATCTCACCCCTCCACTTT. Translating gives CASSLRGISPLHF.

The chain carries TRBV19 and TRBJ2-5; 7 bases fit TRBD1. The CDR3 totals 13 residues. J gave up 4 bases and V 6 bases, and 5 bases lay outside the gene matches. Per germline, CDR1 LNHDA and CDR2 SQIVND (reference sequence). Here the CDR3 DNA reads TGTGCCAGTAGCCAAAACAGGGGAGAGACCCAGTACTTC. This translates into CASSQNRGETQYF.

This clone was found once. J is TRBJ2-5 and V is TRBV5-8; weak D call: TRBD1 (6 bases). The CDR3 has 14 amino acids. Trimming shortened V by 1 base and J by 0 bases, and 7 bases separated the two germline ends. Germline CDR1 and CDR2: SGHTS and YDEGEE. The CDR3 loop is CASSLQGYQETQYF. The CDR3, as DNA: TGTGCCAGCAGCTTGCAGGGGTACCAAGAGACCCAGTACTTC.

The chain joins TRBV27 to TRBJ2-5; D might be TRBD2 (6 bases). CDR1 is MNHEY and CDR2 is SMNVEV in the germline V gene (reference sequence). Between the trimmed V and J ends, which lost 6 bases and 2 bases, there was a span of 13 bases. The CDR3 extends over 14 amino acids. As DNA, the CDR3 is TGTGCCAGCAGGCCGCCGGGACTTCAAGAGACCCAGTACTTC. Its protein is CASRPPGLQETQYF.

Remarks on this clone: Compared with germline, one end of the junction differs, possibly owing to a read error. The chain is built from TRBV18 and TRBJ2-1; TRBD1 might be the D (6 bases). Germline V gene lookup returns CDR1 KGHSH and CDR2 LQKENI. The CDR3 extends over 15 amino acids. The CDR3: CASSPPFQGPHQRVF. In DNA, the CDR3 is TGTGCCAGCTCACCACCGTTTCAGGGGCCGCACCAAAGGGTCTTC.